These 20 T cell receptor beta chains share one sample of origin, sequenced in a study of cytomegalovirus exposure and HLA in healthy donors. The PCR employed 60 Vbeta primers together with 13 Jbeta primers. Using immunoSEQ multiplex PCR, the repertoire was profiled, and TCRdb retains in-frame clones only, with some absent. The profile shows 150,000 or so clones, more than 80% of them singletons. The sequenced sample was PBMCs. The receptors were sampled from a woman aged 18 to 35 in good health and CMV-seropositive.

This chain connects TRBV10-3 to TRBJ1-1; D is uncertain. Germline assignment: CDR1 ENHRY and CDR2 SYGVKD. Trimming stripped 10 bases from V and 1 base from J, with 16 bases between. This CDR3 is built from 14 residues. CDR3 sequence: CASLQFLRNTEAFF. CDR3 DNA: TGTGCCAGCTTACAGTTTCTAAGGAACACTGAAGCTTTCTTT.

The J gene is TRBJ2-5, the V gene TRBV28; TRBD2 aligns across 10 bases. Germline V lookup: CDR1 MDHEN, CDR2 SYDVKM. The length of the CDR3 is 16 residues. V lost 2 bases to trimming and J lost 2 bases; unmatched junction nucleotides: 5. Written as DNA, the CDR3 is TGTGCCAGCAGTTTAGGAGGAGCGGGGGGGCAAGAGACCCAGTACTTC. Its protein is CASSLGGAGGQETQYF.

The V call is TRBV6-5, the J call TRBJ2-5; 7 nucleotides line up with TRBD2. The CDR3 has 15 amino acids. J was trimmed by 4 bases and V by 5 bases; bases with no gene match: 10. Germline values: CDR1 MNHEY, CDR2 SVGAGI. The CDR3 loop is CASSANGGTLETQYF. In nucleotides, the CDR3 is TGTGCCAGCAGTGCCAACGGGGGGACCCTAGAGACCCAGTACTTC.

A few counts support this clone. V usage is TRBV6-5 and J usage is TRBJ2-7; 8 nucleotides line up with TRBD2. This CDR3 comprises 14 residues. Germline V gene data show CDR1 as MNHEY and CDR2 as SVGAGI. The V gene end was trimmed by 6 bases and the J gene end by 7 bases; junction bases not matched to a gene: 11. CDR3 residues: CASRGRSGEEEQYF. For the CDR3, the DNA is TGTGCCAGCAGAGGGCGTAGCGGGGAAGAAGAGCAGTACTTC.

J is TRBJ1-2 and V is TRBV18; a possible D gene is TRBD1 (6 bases). The CDR3 has 21 residues. Per the germline V gene, CDR1 is KGHSH and CDR2 is LQKENI. Trimming cost V 2 bases and J 2 bases, with 30 bases left between them. This CDR3 reads CASSPAGTPTTNHPGNYGYTF. CDR3 nucleotides: TGTGCCAGCTCACCAGCCGGGACACCAACCACCAACCACCCCGGGAACTATGGCTACACCTTC.

This clone came up a few times. The chain employs TRBV7-8 and TRBJ2-1; 10 nucleotides line up with TRBD2. The V and J ends lost 1 base and 8 bases, in that order; junction bases with no gene match: 5. Germline CDR1 is SGHVS and CDR2 is FQNEAQ. The CDR3 totals 15 residues. CDR3 sequence reads: CASSLGSGGIDEQFF. In DNA form, the CDR3 reads TGTGCCAGCAGCTTAGGTAGCGGGGGGATTGATGAGCAGTTCTTC. Using reference TRBV7-8 and TRBJ2-1 for the parts outside the CDR3, the full variable domain is GAGVSQSPRYKVAKRGQDVALRCDPISGHVSLFWYQQALGQGPEFLTYFQNEAQLDKSGLPSDRFFAERPEGSVSTLKIQRTQQEDSAVYLCASSLGSGGIDEQFFGPGTRLTVL.

This clone occurred once. The J gene is TRBJ2-5, the V gene TRBV5-6; 9 bases line up with TRBD2. Per the germline V gene, CDR1 is SGHDT and CDR2 is YYEEEE. J was trimmed by 5 bases and V by 0 bases; bases with no gene match: 8. This CDR3 is built from 16 residues. CDR3 region: CASSLVARGGLETQYF. For the CDR3, the DNA is TGTGCCAGCAGCTTGGTAGCGCGGGGGGGCCTTGAGACCCAGTACTTC.

This rearrangement joins TRBV18 to TRBJ1-3, with 8 bases aligning to TRBD1. The CDR3 is 19 residues long. CDR1 KGHSH and CDR2 LQKENI come from the germline V gene. J gave up 0 bases and V 3 bases, and 13 bases lay outside the gene matches. The CDR3 region has the DNA TGTGCCAGCTCACCCGGCCCCGGACAGGGTATAGGCTCTGGAAACACCATATATTTT. Its protein product is CASSPGPGQGIGSGNTIYF.

Points on this clone: Other DNA sequences within the sample encode an identical CDR3. V is TRBV5-1 and J is TRBJ2-5, with a possible D match to TRBD2 (5 bases). The V gene lost 5 bases and the J gene lost 3 bases, with 14 bases spanning the gap. From germline, CDR1 is SGHRS and CDR2 YFSETQ. This CDR3 comprises 14 residues. The CDR3 bases are TGCGCCAGCAGTGAGGAACCTAGCAAAGAGACCCAGTACTTC. Translation: CASSEEPSKETQYF.

The rearrangement uses TRBV5-4 and TRBJ1-1, with TRBD1 identical over 8 bases. The germline V gene encodes CDR1 SGHNT and CDR2 YYREEE (reference sequence). This CDR3 is built from 15 residues. V shed 3 bases and J 2 bases; nucleotides not matched to a gene: 6. This CDR3 is CASSYRGGSNTEAFF. CDR3 DNA sequence: TGTGCCAGCAGCTACAGGGGGGGTTCAAACACTGAAGCTTTCTTT.

V gene TRBV6-5 combines with J gene TRBJ2-7; 9 positions match TRBD1. The CDR3 is 14 amino acids. The germline V gene encodes CDR1 MNHEY and CDR2 SVGAGI. V was pared by 5 bases and J by 7 bases, with 9 bases of the junction left unmatched. CDR3 coding DNA: TGTGCCAGCAGTAACGACCGGGACAGGGTTGAGCAGTACTTC. Translating it yields CASSNDRDRVEQYF.

The chain joins TRBV19 to TRBJ2-2, with D possibly matching TRBD1 (6 bases). Trimming took 11 bases from V and 2 from J, leaving 15 bases between them. Germline lookup yields CDR1 LNHDA and CDR2 SQIVND (reference sequence). CDR3 length: 14 residues. This CDR3 is CAAREGENTGELFF. DNA of the CDR3: TGTGCCGCCCGAGAGGGGGAAAACACCGGGGAGCTGTTTTTT.

This clone was recorded only once. The chain links TRBV7-6 to TRBJ1-2; 8 nucleotides align to TRBD1. After removal of 4 bases from V and 5 bases from J, the junction contained 12 bases not matched to a gene. The CDR3 totals 16 residues. The germline V gene encodes CDR1 SGHVS and CDR2 FNYEAQ. The CDR3: CASSSGGWGTGYGYTF. DNA of the CDR3: TGTGCCAGCAGCTCAGGGGGCTGGGGGACTGGTTATGGCTACACCTTC. Full variable domain (missing parts from reference TRBV7-6 and TRBJ1-2): GAGVSQSPRYKVTKRGQDVALRCDPISGHVSLYWYRQALGQGPEFLTYFNYEAQQDKSGLPNDRFSAERPEGSISTLTIQRTEQRDSAMYRCASSSGGWGTGYGYTFGSGTRLTVV.

This clone was observed a handful of times. V is TRBV5-1 and J is TRBJ1-4; possible D gene TRBD1, 6 bases. Deletions cut 4 bases from V and 12 bases from J, with 16 bases between. The CDR3 spans 13 residues. The germline gives CDR1 SGHRS, CDR2 YFSETQ. CDR3 bases: TGCGCCAGCAGCCCTGGGACGGACAGCCAACTGTTTTTT. It encodes CASSPGTDSQLFF.

This clone occurred once. This chain uses TRBV2 with TRBJ1-6, with TRBD1 identical over 8 bases. Germline V gene lookup returns CDR1 SNHLY and CDR2 FYNNEI. The CDR3 loop spans 14 amino acids. Losses at the gene ends were 6 bases for V and 19 bases for J; bases not matched to a gene: 17. The CDR3 protein is CASRPGTGGPWLHF. The CDR3 nucleotides are TGTGCCAGCAGACCGGGGACAGGTGGACCATGGTTACACTTT.

The chain joins TRBV14 to TRBJ2-6; 7 bases agree with TRBD2. Germline CDR1 reads SGHDN; CDR2 reads FVKESK. The CDR3 sequence is 18 residues long. Losses at the gene ends were 0 bases for V and 0 bases for J; bases not matched to a gene: 5. CDR3: CASSQDGLVGSGANVLTF. CDR3 sequence (DNA): TGTGCCAGCAGCCAAGATGGACTAGTCGGCTCTGGGGCCAACGTCCTGACTTTC.

This clone has only one observation. The rearrangement uses TRBV7-6 and TRBJ2-1; 13 bases are shared with TRBD2. Unmatched junction bases numbered 15, after V lost 4 bases and J lost 6 bases. The CDR3 is 19 residues long. CDR1 is SGHVS, CDR2 FNYEAQ, per germline. The CDR3 region is CASSSRTSGGPMGVNEQFF. CDR3 DNA sequence: TGTGCCAGCAGCTCTCGGACTAGCGGGGGCCCCATGGGGGTCAATGAGCAGTTCTTC.

The chain couples TRBV19 to TRBJ2-2; 12 bases are shared with TRBD1. Losses at the gene ends were 5 bases for V and 4 bases for J; bases not matched to a gene: 17. Germline CDR1 LNHDA, CDR2 SQIVND (reference sequence). The CDR3 runs 20 residues. The chain's CDR3 is CASSSPGQGAPLQLTGELFF. CDR3 nucleotide sequence: TGTGCCAGTAGTTCGCCGGGACAGGGGGCTCCACTTCAACTCACCGGGGAGCTGTTTTTT.

The chain links TRBV30 to TRBJ2-2, with D perhaps TRBD2 (5 bases). The germline V gene has CDR1 GTSNPN and CDR2 SVGIG (reference sequence). The CDR3 contains 15 residues. Trimming left V 1 base short and J 3 bases short, with 12 bases between. In DNA form, the CDR3 reads TGTGCCTGGAGTGAAATCCGGCGGGACACCGGGGAGCTGTTTTTT. Amino acids: CAWSEIRRDTGELFF.

This clone occurred a few times. The rearrangement joins TRBV11-2 to TRBJ2-7, with D maybe TRBD1 (6 bases). Trimming pared 3 bases from V and 0 bases from J, leaving 9 bases between. The CDR3 spans 14 residues. Germline-derived CDR1 and CDR2 are SGHAT and FQNNGV. The CDR3 spells CASSLRTVSYEQYF. Written as DNA, the CDR3 is TGTGCCAGCAGCTTGCGGACAGTCTCCTACGAGCAGTACTTC. Complete variable domain (other parts from reference TRBV11-2 and TRBJ2-7): EAGVAQSPRYKIIEKRQSVAFWCNPISGHATLYWYQQILGQGPKLLIQFQNNGVVDDSQLPKDRFSAERLKGVDSTLKIQPAKLEDSAVYLCASSLRTVSYEQYFGPGTRLTVT.